Below, 28 T cell receptor beta chains from the same sample are listed, as sequenced in a study of PD-L1 blockade in urothelial cancer. Sequencing used immunoSEQ multiplex PCR; TCRdb keeps in-frame clones, though not all of them. This sample has about 30,000 clones, with around 87% found just once. This specimen was PBMCs, taken around atezolizumab (anti-PD-L1) treatment. The receptors were sampled from a man aged 45-65 years with urothelial cancer.

The chain joins TRBV7-2 to TRBJ2-7; tentative D call: TRBD1 (5 bases). Per germline, CDR1 SGHTA and CDR2 FQGNSA. The V end lost 5 bases, the J end lost 3 bases, and 17 bases lay between the germline ends. The CDR3 totals 15 residues. CDR3 bases: TGTGCCAGCAGCCCCCCGAGACAGAAGAACTACGAGCAGTACTTC. It is translated as CASSPPRQKNYEQYF. The variable domain in full, with the rest retrieved from reference TRBV7-2 and TRBJ2-7, is GAGVSQSPSNKVTEKGKDVELRCDPISGHTALYWYRQSLGQGLEFLIYFQGNSAPDKSGLPSDRFSAERTGGSVSTLTIQRTQQEDSAVYLCASSPPRQKNYEQYFGPGTRLTVT.

The chain recombines TRBV6-1 with TRBJ1-5; 10 positions match TRBD1. Trimming at V came to 5 bases and at J to 6 bases, leaving 7 bases not matched to a gene. The CDR3 loop spans 15 amino acids. CDR1 and CDR2 (germline): MNHNS, SASEGT. The CDR3 sequence: CASSSRTGGPQPQHF. For the CDR3, the DNA is TGTGCCAGCAGTTCCCGGACAGGGGGACCTCAGCCCCAGCATTTT.

This chain connects TRBV6-5 to TRBJ2-2, with a weak D call TRBD1 (6 bases). Germline CDR1 and CDR2: MNHEY and SVGAGI. Trimming shortened V by 5 bases and J by 0 bases, and 10 bases separated the two germline ends. CDR3 length: 15 amino acids. CDR3 coding DNA: TGTGCCAGCAGTCCCCAGGGGCCGAACACCGGGGAGCTGTTTTTT. Its protein is CASSPQGPNTGELFF.

V is TRBV2 and J is TRBJ2-4; no definite D call. Trimming shortened V by 1 base and J by 1 base, and 14 bases separated the two germline ends. Germline CDR1 is SNHLY and CDR2 is FYNNEI. The CDR3 is 17 amino acids. The chain's CDR3 is CASSEESSSRAKNIQYF. The CDR3 DNA is TGTGCCAGCAGTGAAGAGAGTAGCTCACGGGCCAAAAACATTCAGTACTTC. The variable domain in full, completed from reference TRBV2 and TRBJ2-4, reads EPEVTQTPSHQVTQMGQEVILRCVPISNHLYFYWYRQILGQKVEFLVSFYNNEISEKSEIFDDQFSVERPDGSNFTLKIRSTKLEDSAMYFCASSEESSSRAKNIQYFGAGTRLSVL.

V is TRBV30 and J is TRBJ2-1, with a weak D call TRBD1 (5 bases). The CDR3 loop spans 13 amino acids. Germline CDR1 and CDR2: GTSNPN and SVGIG (reference sequence). Trimming cost V 4 bases and J 0 bases, with 7 bases left between them. CDR3: CAWNRGSYNEQFF. DNA for the CDR3: TGTGCCTGGAATAGGGGCTCCTACAATGAGCAGTTCTTC. The variable domain in full, with the rest retrieved from reference TRBV30 and TRBJ2-1, is SQTIHQWPATLVQPVGSPLSLECTVEGTSNPNLYWYRQAAGRGLQLLFYSVGIGQISSEVPQNLSASRPQDRQFILSSKKLLLSDSGFYLCAWNRGSYNEQFFGPGTRLTVL.

The rearrangement links TRBV7-9 to TRBJ2-7; 7 bases are a match to TRBD1. Per the germline V gene, CDR1 is SEHNR and CDR2 is FQNEAQ (reference sequence). The CDR3 has 15 amino acids. V was clipped by 5 bases and J by 2 bases; unmatched bases: 9. The CDR3 DNA is TGTGCCAGCAGCGAACCGGGACAGAAAGCCTACGAGCAGTACTTC. Protein product: CASSEPGQKAYEQYF.

The gene calls are TRBV5-1 and TRBJ2-2; the match to TRBD1 covers 9 bases. With 1 base clipped from V and 6 bases from J, the junction kept 7 bases outside the gene matches. The germline V gene has CDR1 SGHRS and CDR2 YFSETQ. CDR3 length equals 16 residues. For the CDR3, the DNA is TGCGCCAGCAGCTTGATGGGACAGGGATCCGCCGGGGAGCTGTTTTTT. This encodes CASSLMGQGSAGELFF.

The chain uses TRBV7-2 and TRBJ2-1; 7 bases fit TRBD2. Trimming took 4 bases from V and 0 from J; bases not matched to a gene: 6. This CDR3 has 16 residues. CDR1 is SGHTA, CDR2 FQGNSA, per germline. CDR3 in amino acids: CASSSLAGSSYNEQFF. The CDR3 bases are TGTGCCAGCAGCTCTTTAGCGGGCAGCTCCTACAATGAGCAGTTCTTC.

The chain uses TRBV10-3 and TRBJ2-1, with 10 bases matching TRBD2. Per germline, CDR1 ENHRY and CDR2 SYGVKD. The CDR3 runs 15 residues. Trimming at V came to 4 bases and at J to 7 bases, leaving 7 bases not matched to a gene. CDR3 loop: CAISGVAGGGNEQFF. CDR3 nucleotides: TGTGCCATCAGTGGAGTAGCGGGAGGTGGTAATGAGCAGTTCTTC.

The J gene is TRBJ1-1, the V gene TRBV6-6, with D maybe TRBD1 (6 bases). The CDR3 length is 15 residues. CDR1 MNHNY and CDR2 SVGAGI come from the germline V gene (reference sequence). The V and J ends lost 0 bases and 8 bases respectively, with 16 bases between them. CDR3 nucleotides: TGTGCCAGCAGTTACTCGCCAACAGGGAAGCCCGAAGCTTTCTTT. Translated, it gives CASSYSPTGKPEAFF.

V gene TRBV6-1 combines with J gene TRBJ2-1; D unresolved. In germline, CDR1 is MNHNS, CDR2 SASEGT. The CDR3 is 11 residues long. Trimming pared 10 bases from V and 10 bases from J, leaving 14 bases between. The CDR3 nucleotides read TGTGCCACTCAGAGAGTGGAGGAGCAGTTCTTC. This codes for CATQRVEEQFF.

The chain links TRBV9 to TRBJ2-1, with 10 positions matching TRBD1. Losses at the gene ends were 2 bases for V and 3 bases for J; bases not matched to a gene: 8. CDR1 SGDLS and CDR2 YYNGEE come from the germline V gene. The CDR3 spans 17 residues. The CDR3 DNA is TGTGCCAGCAGCGTGGTGGGGACAGGGGACCTCTACAATGAGCAGTTCTTC. This codes for CASSVVGTGDLYNEQFF.

This rearrangement joins TRBV14 to TRBJ1-2; the D is unclear. Trimming removed 1 base at V and 3 bases at J, with 6 bases between. CDR1 is SGHDN, CDR2 FVKESK, per germline. The CDR3 runs to 13 residues. CDR3 sequence: CASSQVADYGYTF. The CDR3 coding sequence is TGTGCCAGCAGCCAAGTGGCAGACTATGGCTACACCTTC.

The rearrangement joins TRBV15 to TRBJ1-1; D is unresolved. This CDR3 contains 14 residues. V lost 0 bases, J lost 5 bases, and 10 bases lay in between. Germline V gene data show CDR1 as LNHNV and CDR2 as YYDKDF (reference sequence). The CDR3 DNA sequence: TGTGCCACCAGCAGAGATCGGGGTTATACTGAAGCTTTCTTT. Protein: CATSRDRGYTEAFF.

As DNA, the CDR3 is TGTGCCAGCAGCCCGTCGGGACAGAGGGCACGGGAGACCCAGTACTTC. Translated: CASSPSGQRARETQYF. V gene TRBV7-6 combines with J gene TRBJ2-5; TRBD1 matches 7 bases. V was pared by 5 bases and J by 5 bases, with 14 bases of the junction left unmatched. The CDR3 is 16 residues long. Per the germline V gene, CDR1 is SGHVS and CDR2 is FNYEAQ.

The sample holds a few counts of this clone. This chain uses TRBV28 with TRBJ2-2; D call uncertain. The CDR3 is 11 amino acids. V lost 10 bases, J lost 5 bases, and 8 bases lay in between. Per the germline V gene, CDR1 is MDHEN and CDR2 is SYDVKM. The CDR3 region has the DNA TGTGCCACTCTTTTGACCGGGGAGCTGTTTTTT. Residues: CATLLTGELFF.

The gene calls are TRBV7-2 and TRBJ2-1; D is unresolved. The V end lost 2 bases, the J end lost 5 bases, and 10 bases lay between the germline ends. Per the germline V gene, CDR1 is SGHTA and CDR2 is FQGNSA. The CDR3 contains 14 residues. The CDR3 is CASSLSEFNNEQFF. The DNA of the CDR3 is TGTGCCAGCAGCTTATCGGAGTTTAACAATGAGCAGTTCTTC.

In its sample, this clone was seen once. The chain is built from TRBV28 and TRBJ2-3; D may be TRBD2 (5 bases). Between the trimmed V and J ends, which lost 1 base and 4 bases, there was a span of 18 bases. The CDR3 runs 17 residues. The germline V gene has CDR1 MDHEN and CDR2 SYDVKM. The CDR3 loop reads CASSLSHPGIGPDTQYF. DNA of the CDR3: TGTGCCAGCAGTTTATCCCACCCGGGAATCGGGCCAGATACGCAGTATTTT.

The chain combines TRBV6-5 with TRBJ2-5; D possibly corresponds to TRBD2 (6 bases). The CDR3 extends over 16 amino acids. The germline V gene encodes CDR1 MNHEY and CDR2 SVGAGI. Trimming removed 0 bases from V and 3 bases from J, with 14 bases in between. CDR3 DNA: TGTGCCAGCAGTTACTCGGGTCTAGCGCGGGAAGAGACCCAGTACTTC. Protein: CASSYSGLAREETQYF.

The chain joins TRBV15 to TRBJ2-2; 7 bases match TRBD2. Germline CDR1 LNHNV, CDR2 YYDKDF (reference sequence). The junction had 15 bases not matched to a gene; V was cut back by 7 bases and J by 1 base. This CDR3 spans 18 amino acids. CDR3 nucleotide sequence: TGTGCCACCACCCTGGGGGGGTGGGAAGATCGGAACACCGGGGAGCTGTTTTTT. Translated: CATTLGGWEDRNTGELFF.

The rearrangement uses TRBV19 and TRBJ2-2; 11 nucleotides agree with TRBD2. J gave up 6 bases and V 7 bases, and 7 bases lay outside the gene matches. Germline CDR1 reads LNHDA; CDR2 reads SQIVND (reference sequence). This CDR3 region has 15 residues. CDR3 DNA: TGTGCCAGTACTCCCCTAGCGGGGGGACCCGGGGAGCTGTTTTTT. It is translated as CASTPLAGGPGELFF.

The gene calls are TRBV5-5 and TRBJ2-3; TRBD2 agrees at 12 bases. V lost 2 bases to trimming and J lost 4 bases; unmatched junction nucleotides: 5. The CDR3 runs to 16 residues. CDR1 and CDR2 from the germline V gene are SGHKS and YYEKEE (reference sequence). CDR3: CASSFPSGRAADTQYF. CDR3 sequence (DNA): TGTGCCAGCAGCTTCCCTAGCGGGAGGGCCGCAGATACGCAGTATTTT. Full variable domain (remainder filled in from reference TRBV5-5 and TRBJ2-3): DAGVTQSPTHLIKTRGQQVTLRCSPISGHKSVSWYQQVLGQGPQFIFQYYEKEERGRGNFPDRFSARQFPNYSSELNVNALLLGDSALYLCASSFPSGRAADTQYFGPGTRLTVL.

This chain uses TRBV19 with TRBJ1-5; TRBD1 matches at 8 bases. Germline lookup yields CDR1 LNHDA and CDR2 SQIVND (reference sequence). The CDR3 runs 13 residues. With V trimmed by 6 bases and J by 7 bases, 5 bases remained unmatched. Here the CDR3 DNA reads TGTGCCAGTAGACAGGGGGTAGACCAGCCCCAGCATTTT. This sequence encodes CASRQGVDQPQHF.

The CDR3 sequence is CASSGAGRVNYGYTF. CDR3 coding DNA: TGTGCCAGCAGTGGAGCCGGCCGGGTCAACTATGGCTACACCTTC. The rearrangement uses TRBV6-1 and TRBJ1-2; D remains ambiguous. V was cut by 4 bases and J by 2 bases, with 14 bases left in between. There are 15 residues in the CDR3. Germline lookup yields CDR1 MNHNS and CDR2 SASEGT.

V and J are TRBV9 and TRBJ2-1; possibly TRBD1 for D (6 bases). CDR3 length: 14 amino acids. The V end lost 0 bases, the J end lost 9 bases, and 13 bases lay between the germline ends. Germline CDR1 SGDLS, CDR2 YYNGEE. CDR3 region: CASSVANRVGEQFF. The DNA of the CDR3 is TGTGCCAGCAGCGTAGCAAACAGGGTCGGTGAGCAGTTCTTC.

The CDR3 spells CASRYIAGEETQYF. The DNA for the CDR3 is TGTGCCAGCAGGTATATAGCGGGAGAAGAGACCCAGTACTTC. This chain joins TRBV6-6 and TRBJ2-5; 9 bases are a match to TRBD2. The trim removed 6 bases at V and 3 bases at J, leaving 5 bases unmatched. Germline CDR1 is MNHNY and CDR2 is SVGAGI (reference sequence). The CDR3 extends over 14 amino acids.

The chain combines TRBV6-6 with TRBJ2-5; D is uncertain. The better agreement between TRBJ2-7 and the DNA end casts doubt on the J call. The CDR3 contains 11 residues. Per germline, CDR1 MNHNY and CDR2 SVGAGI (reference sequence). The CDR3 coding sequence is TGTGCCAGCAGTCAACCCTACGAGCAGTACTTC. This gives the protein CASSQPYEQYF.

This rearrangement joins TRBV19 to TRBJ1-5; 10 bases line up with TRBD1. The CDR3 spans 15 residues. CDR1 LNHDA and CDR2 SQIVND come from the germline V gene (reference sequence). J lost 9 bases, V lost 4 bases, and 9 bases had no gene match. CDR3 region: CASSTPTGGAGPQHF. DNA of the CDR3: TGTGCCAGTAGTACCCCGACAGGGGGCGCGGGGCCCCAGCATTTT.